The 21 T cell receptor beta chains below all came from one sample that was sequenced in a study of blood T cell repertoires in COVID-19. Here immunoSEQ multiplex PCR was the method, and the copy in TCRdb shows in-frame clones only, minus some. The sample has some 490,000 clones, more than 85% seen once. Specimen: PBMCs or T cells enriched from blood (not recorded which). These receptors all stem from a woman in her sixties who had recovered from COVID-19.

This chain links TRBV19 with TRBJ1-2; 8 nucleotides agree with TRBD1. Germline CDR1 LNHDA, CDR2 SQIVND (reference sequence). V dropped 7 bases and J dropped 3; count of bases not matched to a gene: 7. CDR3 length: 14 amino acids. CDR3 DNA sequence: TGTGCCAGTACCACACCGGGACAGGACTATGGCTACACCTTC. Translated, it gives CASTTPGQDYGYTF.

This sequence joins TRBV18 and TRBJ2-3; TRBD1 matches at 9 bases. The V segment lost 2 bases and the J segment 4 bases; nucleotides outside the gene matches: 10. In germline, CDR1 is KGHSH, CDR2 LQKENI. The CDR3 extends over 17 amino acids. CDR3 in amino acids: CASSPLPGQGLADTQYF. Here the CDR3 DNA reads TGTGCCAGCTCACCATTACCGGGACAGGGTCTAGCAGATACGCAGTATTTT.

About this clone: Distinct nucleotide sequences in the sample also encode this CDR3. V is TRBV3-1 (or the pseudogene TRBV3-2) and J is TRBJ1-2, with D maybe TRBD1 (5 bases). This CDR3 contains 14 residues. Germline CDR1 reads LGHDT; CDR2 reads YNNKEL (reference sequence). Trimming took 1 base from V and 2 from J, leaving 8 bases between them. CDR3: CASSQGSGNYGYTF. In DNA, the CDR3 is TGTGCCAGCAGCCAAGGGTCAGGGAACTATGGCTACACCTTC.

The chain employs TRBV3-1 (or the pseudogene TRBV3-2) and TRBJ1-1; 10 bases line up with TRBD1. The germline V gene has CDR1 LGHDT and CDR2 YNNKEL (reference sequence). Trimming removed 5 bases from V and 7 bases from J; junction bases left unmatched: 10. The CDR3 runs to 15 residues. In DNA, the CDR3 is TGTGCCAGCAGCACCGGGGACAGGGGATACGATGAAGCTTTCTTT. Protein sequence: CASSTGDRGYDEAFF.

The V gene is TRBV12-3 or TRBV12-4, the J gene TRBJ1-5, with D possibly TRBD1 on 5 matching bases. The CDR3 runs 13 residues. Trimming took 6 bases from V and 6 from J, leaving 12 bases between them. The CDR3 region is CASSLGLPQPQHF. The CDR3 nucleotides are TGTGCCAGCAGCCTGGGACTCCCTCAGCCCCAGCATTTT.

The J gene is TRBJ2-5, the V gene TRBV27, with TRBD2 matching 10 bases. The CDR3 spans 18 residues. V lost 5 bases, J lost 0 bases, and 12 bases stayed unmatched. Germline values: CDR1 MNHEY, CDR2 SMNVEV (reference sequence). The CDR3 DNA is TGTGCCAGCAGTCTAGCGGGGGCCCCGACTCCGTACCAAGAGACCCAGTACTTC. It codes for CASSLAGAPTPYQETQYF.

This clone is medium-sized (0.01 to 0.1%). CDR3 region: CASSYGPGPPTYEQYF. In DNA form, the CDR3 reads TGTGCCAGCAGTTATGGCCCGGGTCCTCCAACCTACGAGCAGTACTTC. The rearrangement uses TRBV6-5 and TRBJ2-7; D uncertain. V was shortened by 3 bases and J by 2 bases, with 17 bases between the two germline ends. Germline values: CDR1 MNHEY, CDR2 SVGAGI. The CDR3 runs 16 residues.

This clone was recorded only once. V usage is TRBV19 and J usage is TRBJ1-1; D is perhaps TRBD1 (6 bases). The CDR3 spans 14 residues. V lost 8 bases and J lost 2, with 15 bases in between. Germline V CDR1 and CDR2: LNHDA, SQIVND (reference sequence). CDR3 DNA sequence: TGTGCCAGTGTCCGCGGGGGGCTAAACACTGAAGCTTTCTTT. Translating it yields CASVRGGLNTEAFF. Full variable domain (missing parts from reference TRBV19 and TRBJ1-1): DGGITQSPKYLFRKEGQNVTLSCEQNLNHDAMYWYRQDPGQGLRLIYYSQIVNDFQKGDIAEGYSVSREKKESFPLTVTSAQKNPTAFYLCASVRGGLNTEAFFGQGTRLTVV.

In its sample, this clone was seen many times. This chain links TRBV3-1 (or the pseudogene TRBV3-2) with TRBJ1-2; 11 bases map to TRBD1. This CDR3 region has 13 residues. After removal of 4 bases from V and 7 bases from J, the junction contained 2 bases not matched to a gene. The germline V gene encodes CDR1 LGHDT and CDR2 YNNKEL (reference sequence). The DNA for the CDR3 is TGTGCCAGCAGCCTCGGGACAGGGGGTGGCTACACCTTC. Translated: CASSLGTGGGYTF.

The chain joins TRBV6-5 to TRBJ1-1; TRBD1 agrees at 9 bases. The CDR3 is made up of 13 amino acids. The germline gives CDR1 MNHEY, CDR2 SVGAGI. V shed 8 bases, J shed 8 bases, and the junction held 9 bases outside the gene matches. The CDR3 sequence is CASGSQGALEAFF. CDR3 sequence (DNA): TGTGCCAGCGGGTCACAGGGGGCACTCGAAGCTTTCTTT.

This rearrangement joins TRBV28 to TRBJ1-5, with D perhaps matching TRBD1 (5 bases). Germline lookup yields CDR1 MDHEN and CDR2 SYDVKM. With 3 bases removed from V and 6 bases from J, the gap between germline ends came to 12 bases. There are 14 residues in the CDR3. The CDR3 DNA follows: TGTGCCAGCAGTTTGTGGGGCGAAGGTCAGCCCCAGCATTTT. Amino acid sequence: CASSLWGEGQPQHF.

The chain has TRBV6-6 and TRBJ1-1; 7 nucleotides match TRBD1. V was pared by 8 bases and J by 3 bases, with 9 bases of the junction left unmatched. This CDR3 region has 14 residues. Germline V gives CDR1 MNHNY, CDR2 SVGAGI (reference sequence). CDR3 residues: CASEGHDRDTEAFF. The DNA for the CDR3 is TGTGCCAGCGAGGGACACGACAGGGACACTGAAGCTTTCTTT.

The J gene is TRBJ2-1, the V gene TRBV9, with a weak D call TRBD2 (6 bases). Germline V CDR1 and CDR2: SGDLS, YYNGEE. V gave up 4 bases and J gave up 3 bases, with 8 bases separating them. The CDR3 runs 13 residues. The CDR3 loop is CASSNSGYNEQFF. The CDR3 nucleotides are TGTGCCAGCAGCAATAGCGGCTACAATGAGCAGTTCTTC. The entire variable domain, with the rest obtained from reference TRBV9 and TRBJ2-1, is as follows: DSGVTQTPKHLITATGQRVTLRCSPRSGDLSVYWYQQSLDQGLQFLIQYYNGEERAKGNILERFSAQQFPDLHSELNLSSLELGDSALYFCASSNSGYNEQFFGPGTRLTVL.

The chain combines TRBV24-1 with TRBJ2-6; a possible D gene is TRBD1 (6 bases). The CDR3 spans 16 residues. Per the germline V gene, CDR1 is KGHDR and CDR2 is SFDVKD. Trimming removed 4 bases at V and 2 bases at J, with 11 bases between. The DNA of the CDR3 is TGTGCCACCAGTGACTCAGGGGTACCTGGGGCCAACGTCCTGACTTTC. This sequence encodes CATSDSGVPGANVLTF.

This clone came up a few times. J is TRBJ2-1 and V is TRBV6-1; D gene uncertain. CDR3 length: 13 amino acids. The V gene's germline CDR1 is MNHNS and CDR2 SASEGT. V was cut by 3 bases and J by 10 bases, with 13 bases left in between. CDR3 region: CASSDSADMEQFF. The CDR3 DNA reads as TGTGCCAGCAGTGATAGTGCCGATATGGAGCAGTTCTTC.

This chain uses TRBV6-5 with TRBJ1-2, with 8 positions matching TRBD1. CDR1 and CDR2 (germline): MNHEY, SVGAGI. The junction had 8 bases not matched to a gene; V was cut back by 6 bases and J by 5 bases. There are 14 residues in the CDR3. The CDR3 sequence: CASSLSQGAYGYTF. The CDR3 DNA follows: TGTGCCAGCAGCCTCTCCCAGGGGGCGTATGGCTACACCTTC.

The CDR3 DNA reads TGCGCCAGCAGCTCGCAGGGTTATGGCTACACCTTC. It encodes CASSSQGYGYTF. The chain employs TRBV4-1 and TRBJ1-2; possible D gene TRBD1, 5 bases. V was clipped by 5 bases and J by 5 bases, with 9 bases between them. CDR3 length: 12 residues. The germline V gene encodes CDR1 MGHRA and CDR2 YSYEKL.

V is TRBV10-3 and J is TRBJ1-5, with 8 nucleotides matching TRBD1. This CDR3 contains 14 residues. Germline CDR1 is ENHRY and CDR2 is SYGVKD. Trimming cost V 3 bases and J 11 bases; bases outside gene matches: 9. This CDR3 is CAISEWQGAEAQHF. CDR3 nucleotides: TGTGCCATCAGTGAATGGCAGGGGGCTGAGGCCCAGCATTTT.

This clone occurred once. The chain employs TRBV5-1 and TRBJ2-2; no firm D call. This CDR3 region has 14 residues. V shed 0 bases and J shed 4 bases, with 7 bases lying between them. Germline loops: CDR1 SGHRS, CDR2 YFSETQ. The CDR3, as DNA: TGCGCCAGCAGCTTGGTGATCAGCACCGGGGAGCTGTTTTTT. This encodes CASSLVISTGELFF.

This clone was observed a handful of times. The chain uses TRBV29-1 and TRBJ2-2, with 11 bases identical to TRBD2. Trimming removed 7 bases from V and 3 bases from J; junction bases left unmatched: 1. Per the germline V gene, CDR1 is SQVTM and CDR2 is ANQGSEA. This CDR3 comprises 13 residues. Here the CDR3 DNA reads TGCAGCGGTAGCGGGGGGGACACCGGGGAGCTGTTTTTT. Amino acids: CSGSGGDTGELFF.

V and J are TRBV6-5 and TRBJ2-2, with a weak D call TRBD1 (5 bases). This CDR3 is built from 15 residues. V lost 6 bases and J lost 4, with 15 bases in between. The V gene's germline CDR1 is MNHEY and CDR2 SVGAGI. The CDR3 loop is CASRHGGATTGELFF. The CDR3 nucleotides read TGTGCCAGCAGGCATGGTGGGGCCACCACCGGGGAGCTGTTTTTT.